This TCR beta chain was sequenced in a study of blood T cell repertoires in COVID-19. The table came from immunoSEQ multiplex PCR; TCRdb's copy has only in-frame clones and leaves some out. The data contain about 290,000 clones, around 92% of them singletons. Germline V lookup: CDR1 WSHSY, CDR2 SAAADI. Trimming left V 5 bases short and J 0 bases short, with 14 bases between. This CDR3 is 17 amino acids long. Enrolled during active infection, Seattle patients were then followed longitudinally. The chain has TRBV10-2 and TRBJ1-6, with D hard to call. The sequence came from a woman in her twenties or thirties with COVID-19, enrolled during active disease. Material for sequencing was peripheral blood. The CDR3 DNA sequence: TGCGCCAGCAGTCCCCCGATGGGGAGCTCCTATAATTCACCCCTCCACTTT. It is translated as CASSPPMGSSYNSPLHF.